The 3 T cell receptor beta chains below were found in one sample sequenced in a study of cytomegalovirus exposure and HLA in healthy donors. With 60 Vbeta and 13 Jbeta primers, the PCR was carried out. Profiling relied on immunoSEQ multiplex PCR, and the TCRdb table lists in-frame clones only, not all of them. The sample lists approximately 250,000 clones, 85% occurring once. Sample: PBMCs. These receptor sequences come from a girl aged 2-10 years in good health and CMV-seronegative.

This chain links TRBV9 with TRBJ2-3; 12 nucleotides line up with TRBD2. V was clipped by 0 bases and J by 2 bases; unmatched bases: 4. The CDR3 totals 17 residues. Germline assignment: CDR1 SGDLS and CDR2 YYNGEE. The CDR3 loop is CASSVGTSGTLTDTQYF. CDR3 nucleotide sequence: TGTGCCAGCAGCGTAGGGACTAGCGGGACACTCACAGATACGCAGTATTTT.

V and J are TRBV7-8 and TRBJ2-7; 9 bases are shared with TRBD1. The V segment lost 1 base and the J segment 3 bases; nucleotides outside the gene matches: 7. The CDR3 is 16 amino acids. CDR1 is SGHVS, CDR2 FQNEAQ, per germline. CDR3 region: CASSLGRWDRVYEQYF. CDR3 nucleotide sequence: TGTGCCAGCAGCTTAGGAAGGTGGGACAGGGTCTACGAGCAGTACTTC.

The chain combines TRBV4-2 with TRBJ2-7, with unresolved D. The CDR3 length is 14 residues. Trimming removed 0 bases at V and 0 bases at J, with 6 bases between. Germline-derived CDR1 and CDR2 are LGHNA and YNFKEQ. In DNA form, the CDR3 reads TGTGCCAGCAGCCAAGATCCAGGCTCCTACGAGCAGTACTTC. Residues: CASSQDPGSYEQYF.